Listed here are 16 T cell receptor beta chains from one sample, sequenced in a study of blood T cells in healthy people across ages. Alongside a J-beta primer mix, a sample-barcoded 5' primer served in a second PCR lasting 7 to 11 cycles. Each CDR3 protein gets one entry after TCRdb re-called the 5' RACE reads with MiXCR. The sample has around 800,000 distinct CDR3 sequences, roughly 24% seen once. These records were also assigned to another study, of T cells of mothers and their children.

Material for sequencing was blood. Receptors originate from a boy between 10 and 17 years old in good health.

The chain couples TRBV6-6 to TRBJ1-4, with 9 bases identical to TRBD1. Trimming cost V 6 bases and J 6 bases; bases outside gene matches: 8. The germline CDR1 and CDR2 sequences are MNHNY and SVGAGI (reference sequence). This CDR3 spans 15 amino acids. The CDR3 sequence: CASSPPDRGDEKLFF. As DNA, the CDR3 is TGTGCCAGCAGCCCCCCCGACAGGGGGGATGAAAAACTGTTTTTT.

The sample holds many counts of this clonotype. The rearrangement joins TRBV2 to TRBJ1-5; D call uncertain. V was shortened by 6 bases and J by 1 base, with 4 bases between the two germline ends. CDR1 SNHLY and CDR2 FYNNEI come from the germline V gene. The CDR3 extends over 12 amino acids. The CDR3 nucleotides read TGTGCCAGCAGCCAGAGCAATCAGCCCCAGCATTTT. As protein: CASSQSNQPQHF.

This clonotype was seen a handful of times. The chain is built from TRBV28 and TRBJ1-4; D gene unclear. There are 14 residues in the CDR3. Germline V gene sequence: CDR1 MDHEN, CDR2 SYDVKM. Trimming pared 5 bases from V and 6 bases from J, leaving 13 bases between. In DNA, the CDR3 is TGTGCCAGCAGTCCCGGTCCTGGGGATGAAAAACTGTTTTTT. Translated: CASSPGPGDEKLFF.

This clonotype was seen ten or more times. One junction end disagrees with the germline gene, perhaps due to a read error. The chain links TRBV5-1 to TRBJ2-3; D is uncertain. Germline lookup yields CDR1 SGHRS and CDR2 YFSETQ. The CDR3 has 12 residues. The CDR3 DNA reads TGTGCCAGCAGTTTCAGCACAGATACGCAGTATTTT. This sequence encodes CASSFSTDTQYF.

V gene TRBV12-3 or TRBV12-4 combines with J gene TRBJ2-2; 10 positions agree with TRBD1. V was pared by 4 bases and J by 7 bases, with 6 bases of the junction left unmatched. The CDR3 contains 15 residues. The CDR3 DNA reads as TGTGCCAGCAGTTCGGACAGGGGGGGGATCGGGGAGCTGTTTTTT. Translated, it gives CASSSDRGGIGELFF.

The V and J genes are TRBV29-1 and TRBJ2-3; D is perhaps TRBD1 or TRBD2 (6 bases each). Trimming shortened V by 8 bases and J by 3 bases, and 15 bases separated the two germline ends. The CDR3 totals 13 residues. CDR1 is SQVTM and CDR2 is ANQGSEA in the germline V gene. CDR3 sequence: CSLTRGPTDTQYF. The CDR3 DNA sequence: TGCAGCCTTACCCGGGGGCCGACAGATACGCAGTATTTT.

CDR3 amino acids: CASSLGHYGTGSNGYTF. The CDR3 coding sequence is TGTGCCAGCAGCTTAGGACATTACGGGACAGGGTCTAATGGCTACACCTTC. V is TRBV7-2 and J is TRBJ1-2; TRBD1 agrees at 9 bases. In germline, CDR1 is SGHTA, CDR2 FQGNSA. The CDR3 runs to 17 residues. The V gene end was trimmed by 1 base and the J gene end by 6 bases; junction bases not matched to a gene: 12.

V gene TRBV3-1 combines with J gene TRBJ1-5, with D unresolved. The V gene lost 5 bases and the J gene lost 6 bases, with 11 bases spanning the gap. This CDR3 is built from 13 residues. Germline V CDR1 and CDR2: LGHDT, YNNKEL (reference sequence). CDR3 DNA: TGTGCCAGCAGCTTCGAAGGTGTTCAGCCCCAGCATTTT. Translated, it gives CASSFEGVQPQHF. Based on the CDR3 plus reference TRBV3-1 and TRBJ1-5, the full variable domain is DTAVSQTPKYLVTQMGNDKSIKCEQNLGHDTMYWYKQDSKKFLKIMFSYNNKELIINETVPNRFSPKSPDKAHLNLHINSLELGDSAVYFCASSFEGVQPQHFGDGTRLSIL.

This clonotype was detected a few times. V usage is TRBV2 and J usage is TRBJ2-7; no definite D call. Germline CDR1 and CDR2: SNHLY and FYNNEI. The V and J ends lost 4 bases and 6 bases respectively, with 7 bases between them. This CDR3 has 11 residues. As DNA, the CDR3 is TGTGCCAGCAGTGCGCCGTCCGAGCAGTACTTC. As protein: CASSAPSEQYF.

J is TRBJ2-3 and V is TRBV7-9; 7 nucleotides agree with TRBD2. Germline V gives CDR1 SEHNR, CDR2 FQNEAQ (reference sequence). With V trimmed by 7 bases and J by 4 bases, 8 bases remained unmatched. The CDR3 has 14 amino acids. CDR3 sequence reads: CASNWEGAADTQYF. CDR3 nucleotides: TGTGCCAGCAACTGGGAGGGAGCGGCAGATACGCAGTATTTT.

The CDR3 is CASSGTGLTTNEKLFF. The DNA of the CDR3 is TGTGCCAGCAGCGGGACAGGCCTTACAACTAATGAAAAACTGTTTTTT. The chain links TRBV7-9 to TRBJ1-4, with 8 bases that match TRBD1. V was clipped by 5 bases and J by 0 bases; unmatched bases: 5. The CDR3 covers 16 residues. CDR1 is SEHNR, CDR2 FQNEAQ, per germline (reference sequence). Based on the CDR3 plus reference TRBV7-9 and TRBJ1-4, the full variable domain is DTGVSQNPRHKITKRGQNVTFRCDPISEHNRLYWYRQTLGQGPEFLTYFQNEAQLEKSRLLSDRFSAERPKGSFSTLEIQRTEQGDSAMYLCASSGTGLTTNEKLFFGSGTQLSVL.

The sample holds many counts of this clonotype. The chain recombines TRBV6-5 with TRBJ2-1; TRBD2 matches 10 bases. V gave up 4 bases and J gave up 7 bases; unmatched junction bases: 7. Germline CDR1 reads MNHEY; CDR2 reads SVGAGI. CDR3 length equals 15 residues. The CDR3 DNA sequence: TGTGCCAGCAGTTCCCAGCGGGGGGGCCGGAATGAGCAGTTCTTC. Its translation: CASSSQRGGRNEQFF.

This clonotype was detected only a few times. As the CDR3 is not closed by the conserved phenylalanine or tryptophan, this likely results from a read error. V and J are TRBV6-5 and TRBJ1-2; tentative D call: TRBD1 (5 bases). V lost 1 base and J 4 bases, leaving 19 bases between the germline ends. Germline V lookup: CDR1 MNHEY, CDR2 SVGAGI. The CDR3 extends over 17 amino acids. The CDR3 region has the DNA TGTGCCAGCAGTTACTTAGGGCGGGGCCAGGGTGGCTATGGCTACACCCTC. This sequence encodes CASSYLGRGQGGYGYTL.

This clonotype was seen only a few times. The V and J genes are TRBV7-9 and TRBJ1-1; D not resolved. Germline V gene data show CDR1 as SEHNR and CDR2 as FQNEAQ (reference sequence). The V and J ends lost 5 bases and 3 bases respectively, with 7 bases between them. The CDR3 runs 12 residues. The CDR3 loop is CASSPQYTEAFF. CDR3 sequence (DNA): TGTGCCAGCAGCCCTCAGTACACTGAAGCTTTCTTT.

This clonotype has only a few counts. The J gene is TRBJ2-2, the V gene TRBV15; no clear D. CDR3 length: 14 residues. Germline V gene sequence: CDR1 LNHNV, CDR2 YYDKDF (reference sequence). V lost 1 base to trimming and J lost 8 bases, with 11 bases between them. This CDR3 reads CATSRGGLGGELFF. The CDR3 DNA is TGTGCCACCAGCAGAGGGGGTCTTGGTGGGGAGCTGTTTTTT.

This rearrangement joins TRBV29-1 to TRBJ2-5; 8 nucleotides align to TRBD1. The germline gives CDR1 SQVTM, CDR2 ANQGSEA. CDR3 length equals 13 residues. Trimming at V came to 4 bases and at J to 3 bases, leaving 4 bases not matched to a gene. CDR3 protein: CSVARQGKETQYF. In DNA, the CDR3 is TGCAGCGTTGCGAGACAGGGGAAAGAGACCCAGTACTTC.